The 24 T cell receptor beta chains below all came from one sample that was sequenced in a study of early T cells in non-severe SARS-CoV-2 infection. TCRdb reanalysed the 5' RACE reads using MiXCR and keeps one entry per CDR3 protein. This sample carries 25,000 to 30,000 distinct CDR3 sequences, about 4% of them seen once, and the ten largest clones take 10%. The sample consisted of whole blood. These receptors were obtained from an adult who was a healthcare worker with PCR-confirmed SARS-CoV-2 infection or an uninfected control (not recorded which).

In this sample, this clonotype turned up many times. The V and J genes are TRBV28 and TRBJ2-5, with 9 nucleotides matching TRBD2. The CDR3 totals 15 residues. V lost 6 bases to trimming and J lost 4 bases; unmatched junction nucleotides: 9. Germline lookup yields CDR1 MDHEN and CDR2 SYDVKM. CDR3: CASRRIAGASETQYF. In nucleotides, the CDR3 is TGTGCCAGCAGGAGAATAGCGGGAGCTTCAGAGACCCAGTACTTC.

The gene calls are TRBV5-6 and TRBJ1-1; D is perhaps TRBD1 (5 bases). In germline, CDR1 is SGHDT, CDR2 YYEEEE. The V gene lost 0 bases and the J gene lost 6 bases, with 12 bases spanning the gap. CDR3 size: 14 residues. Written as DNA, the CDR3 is TGTGCCAGCAGCTTGGGGGCAGGGAGACCTGAAGCTTTCTTT. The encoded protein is CASSLGAGRPEAFF.

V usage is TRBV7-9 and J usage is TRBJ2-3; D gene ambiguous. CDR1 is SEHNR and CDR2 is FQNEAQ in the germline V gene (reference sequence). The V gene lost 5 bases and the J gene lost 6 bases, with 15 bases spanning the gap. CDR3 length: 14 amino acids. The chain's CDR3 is CASSRESASDTQYF. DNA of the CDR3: TGTGCCAGCAGCCGTGAGTCTGCCTCTGATACGCAGTATTTT.

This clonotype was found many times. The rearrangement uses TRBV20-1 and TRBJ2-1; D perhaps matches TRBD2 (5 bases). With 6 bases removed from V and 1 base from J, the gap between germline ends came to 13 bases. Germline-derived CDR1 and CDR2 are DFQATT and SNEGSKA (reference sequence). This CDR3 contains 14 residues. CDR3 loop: CSALVGGSYNEQFF. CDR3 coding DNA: TGCAGTGCGCTGGTAGGAGGTTCCTACAATGAGCAGTTCTTC.

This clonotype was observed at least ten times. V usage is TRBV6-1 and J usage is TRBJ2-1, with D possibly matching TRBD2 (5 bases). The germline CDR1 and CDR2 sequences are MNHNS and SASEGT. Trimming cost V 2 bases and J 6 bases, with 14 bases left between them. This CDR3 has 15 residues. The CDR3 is CASSEQPRGINEQFF. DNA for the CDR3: TGTGCCAGCAGTGAACAACCTCGAGGGATCAATGAGCAGTTCTTC.

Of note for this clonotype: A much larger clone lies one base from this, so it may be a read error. The CDR3: CASSLDNKNTEAFF. The CDR3 DNA is TGCGCCAGCAGCTTGGACAACAAGAACACTGAAGCTTTCTTT. V gene TRBV5-1 combines with J gene TRBJ1-1, with no clear D. The V and J ends lost 0 bases and 1 base respectively, with 7 bases between them. Germline V lookup: CDR1 SGHRS, CDR2 YFSETQ. CDR3 length equals 14 residues.

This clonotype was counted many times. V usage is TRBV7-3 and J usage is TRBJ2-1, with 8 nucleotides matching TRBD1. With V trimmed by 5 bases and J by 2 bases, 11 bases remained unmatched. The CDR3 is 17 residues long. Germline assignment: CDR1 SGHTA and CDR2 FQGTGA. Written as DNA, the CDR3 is TGTGCCAGCAGCCCCCTAGTTGGGACAGGCCCCTACAATGAGCAGTTCTTC. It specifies CASSPLVGTGPYNEQFF.

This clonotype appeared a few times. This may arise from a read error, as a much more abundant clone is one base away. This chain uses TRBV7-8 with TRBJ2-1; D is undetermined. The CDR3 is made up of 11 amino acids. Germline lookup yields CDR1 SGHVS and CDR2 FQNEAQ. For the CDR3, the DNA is TGTGTCAGCAGCTGGGATCATGAGCAGTTCTTC. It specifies CVSSWDHEQFF. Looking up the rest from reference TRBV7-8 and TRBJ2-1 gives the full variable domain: GAGVSQSPRYKVAKRGQDVALRCDPISGHVSLFWYQQALGQGPEFLTYFQNEAQLDKSGLPSDRFFAERPEGSVSTLKIQRTQQEDSAVYLCVSSWDHEQFFGPGTRLTVL.

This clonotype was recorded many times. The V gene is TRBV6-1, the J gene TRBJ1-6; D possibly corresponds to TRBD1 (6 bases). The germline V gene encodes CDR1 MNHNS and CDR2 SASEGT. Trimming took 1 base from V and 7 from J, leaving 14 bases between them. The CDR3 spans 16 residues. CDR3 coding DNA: TGTGCCAGCAGTGAAGTCCTAAGTGGGGGCAATTCACCCCTCCACTTT. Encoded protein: CASSEVLSGGNSPLHF.

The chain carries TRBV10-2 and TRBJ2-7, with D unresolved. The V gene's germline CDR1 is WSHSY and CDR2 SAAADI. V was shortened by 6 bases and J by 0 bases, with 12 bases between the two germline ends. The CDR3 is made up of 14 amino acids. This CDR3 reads CASRDRVSSYEQYF. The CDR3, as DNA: TGCGCCAGCAGGGACCGCGTGAGCTCCTACGAGCAGTACTTC.

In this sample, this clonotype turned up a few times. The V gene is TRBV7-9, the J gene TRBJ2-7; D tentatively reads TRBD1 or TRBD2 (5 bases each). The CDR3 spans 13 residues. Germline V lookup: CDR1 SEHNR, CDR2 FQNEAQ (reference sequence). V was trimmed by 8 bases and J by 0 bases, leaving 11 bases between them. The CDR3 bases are TGTGCCAGCGGGGACGGCAACTCCTACGAGCAGTACTTC. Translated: CASGDGNSYEQYF.

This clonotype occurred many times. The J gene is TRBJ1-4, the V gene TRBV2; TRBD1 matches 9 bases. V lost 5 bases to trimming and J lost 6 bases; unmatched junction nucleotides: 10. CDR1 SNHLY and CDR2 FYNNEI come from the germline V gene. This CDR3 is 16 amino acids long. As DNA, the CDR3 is TGTGCCAGCAGTATATGGAACAGGGGGCGGGATGAAAAACTGTTTTTT. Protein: CASSIWNRGRDEKLFF.

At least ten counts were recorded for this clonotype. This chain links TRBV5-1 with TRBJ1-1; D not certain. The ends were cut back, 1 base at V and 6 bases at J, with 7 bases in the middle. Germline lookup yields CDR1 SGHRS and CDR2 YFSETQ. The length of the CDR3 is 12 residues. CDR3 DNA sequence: TGCGCCAGCAGCTTGTCTGGCTCTGAAGCTTTCTTT. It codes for CASSLSGSEAFF.

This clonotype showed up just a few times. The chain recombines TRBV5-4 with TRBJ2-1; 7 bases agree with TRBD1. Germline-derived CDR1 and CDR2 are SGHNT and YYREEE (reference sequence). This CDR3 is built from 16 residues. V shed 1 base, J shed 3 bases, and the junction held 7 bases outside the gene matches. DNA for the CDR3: TGTGCCAGCAGCTTGACAGACAGGGTAGGCTACAATGAGCAGTTCTTC. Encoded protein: CASSLTDRVGYNEQFF.

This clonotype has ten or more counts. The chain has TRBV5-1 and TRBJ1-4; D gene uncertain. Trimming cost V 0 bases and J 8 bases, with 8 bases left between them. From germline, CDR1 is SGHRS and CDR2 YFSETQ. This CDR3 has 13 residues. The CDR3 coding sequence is TGCGCCAGCAGCTTGGACTTTTTGGAAAAACTGTTTTTT. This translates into CASSLDFLEKLFF.

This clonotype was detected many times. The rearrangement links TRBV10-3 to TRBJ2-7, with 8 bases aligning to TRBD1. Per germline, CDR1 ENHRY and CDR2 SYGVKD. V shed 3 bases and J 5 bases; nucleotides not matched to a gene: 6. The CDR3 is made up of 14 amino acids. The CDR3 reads CAISELGQGNEQYF. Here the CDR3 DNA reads TGTGCCATCAGTGAACTTGGACAGGGAAACGAGCAGTACTTC.

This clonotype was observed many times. CDR3 DNA sequence: TGTGCCAGCAGCTCAGCCGGGACAGGGGGACTCCCCTCTGGGGCCAACGTCCTGACTTTC. Encoded protein: CASSSAGTGGLPSGANVLTF. J is TRBJ2-6 and V is TRBV7-3; 11 positions agree with TRBD1. The ends lost 4 bases at V and 0 bases at J; junction bases unmatched: 11. Germline CDR1 SGHTA, CDR2 FQGTGA. The CDR3 contains 20 residues.

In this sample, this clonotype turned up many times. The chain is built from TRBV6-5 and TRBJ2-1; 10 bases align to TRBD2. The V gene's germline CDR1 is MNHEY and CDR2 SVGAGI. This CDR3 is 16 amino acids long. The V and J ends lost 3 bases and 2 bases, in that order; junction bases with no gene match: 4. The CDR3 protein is CASSYGLADTYNEQFF. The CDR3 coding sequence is TGTGCCAGCAGTTATGGACTAGCGGATACCTACAATGAGCAGTTCTTC.

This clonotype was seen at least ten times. DNA for the CDR3: TGTGCCAGCAGCGGCCAAGGTGGCCCCACCGGGGAGCTGTTTTTT. Its protein is CASSGQGGPTGELFF. V is TRBV5-4 and J is TRBJ2-2; D uncertain. V was shortened by 4 bases and J by 4 bases, with 14 bases between the two germline ends. This CDR3 spans 15 amino acids. Germline CDR1 SGHNT, CDR2 YYREEE (reference sequence).

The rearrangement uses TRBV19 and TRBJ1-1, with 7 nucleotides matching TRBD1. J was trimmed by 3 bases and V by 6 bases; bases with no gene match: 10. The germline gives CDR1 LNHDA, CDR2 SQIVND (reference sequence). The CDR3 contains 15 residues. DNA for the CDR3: TGTGCCAGTAGCCCCCGACAGGGCGGGTACACTGAAGCTTTCTTT. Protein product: CASSPRQGGYTEAFF.

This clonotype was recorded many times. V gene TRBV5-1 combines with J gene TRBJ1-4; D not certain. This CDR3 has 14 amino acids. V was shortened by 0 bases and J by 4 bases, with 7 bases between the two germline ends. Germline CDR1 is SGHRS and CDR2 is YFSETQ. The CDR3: CASSLETDNEKLFF. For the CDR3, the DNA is TGCGCCAGCAGCTTGGAAACCGATAATGAAAAACTGTTTTTT.

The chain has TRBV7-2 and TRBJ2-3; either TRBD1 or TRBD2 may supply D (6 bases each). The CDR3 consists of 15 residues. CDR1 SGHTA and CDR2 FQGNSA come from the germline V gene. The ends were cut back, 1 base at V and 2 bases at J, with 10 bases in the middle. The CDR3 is CASSLDGGHTDTQYF. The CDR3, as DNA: TGTGCCAGCAGCTTAGACGGGGGACACACAGATACGCAGTATTTT.

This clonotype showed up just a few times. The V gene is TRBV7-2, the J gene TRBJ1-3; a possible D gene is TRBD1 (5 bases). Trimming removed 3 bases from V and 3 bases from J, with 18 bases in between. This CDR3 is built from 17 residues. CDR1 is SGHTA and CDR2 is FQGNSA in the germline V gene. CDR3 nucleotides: TGTGCCAGCAGCTTGGTCTCAGACAGACGCTTTGGAAACACCATATATTTT. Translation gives CASSLVSDRRFGNTIYF.

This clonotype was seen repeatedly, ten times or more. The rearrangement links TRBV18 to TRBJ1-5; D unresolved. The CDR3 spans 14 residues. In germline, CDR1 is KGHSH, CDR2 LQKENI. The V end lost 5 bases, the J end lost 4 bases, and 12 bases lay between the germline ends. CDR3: CASSSDGFNQPQHF. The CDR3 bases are TGTGCCAGCTCATCCGACGGATTTAATCAGCCCCAGCATTTT.